The present TCR beta chain was sequenced within a study of Graves' ophthalmopathy and Graves' hyperthyroidism. Using RNA transcripts, the TCR beta CDR3 regions were amplified. First-round RT-PCR employed HTBI primers, with a second-round multiplex PCR after it. Each CDR3 protein is one row after TCRdb ran MiXCR on the multiplex PCR reads. The profile shows hundreds of thousands of distinct CDR3 sequences, approximately 22% of them singletons. Per the germline V gene, CDR1 is SEHNR and CDR2 is FQNEAQ (reference sequence). The CDR3 runs 14 residues. Trimming stripped 6 bases from V and 10 bases from J, with 22 bases between. The diagnosis combined clinical symptoms, thyroxine, TRAb, thyroid ultrasound and orbital computed tomography scans. Study-wide results and limits: Built on 13 signatures, a model told ophthalmopathy apart from stable hyperthyroidism with about 90% sensitivity and roughly 81% specificity.

This clonotype was seen ten or more times. The antigen remains undetermined. The receptor was derived from a woman aged 18-30 years with stable Graves' hyperthyroidism. Some clones in this sample may be carry-over from other donors' samples. The sample consisted of peripheral blood. The chain employs TRBV7-9 and TRBJ2-7, with D hard to call. The CDR3 nucleotides read TGTGCCAGCAGTCCTGAGGAAGGGCTTGCGTTCCAGTACTTC. Translating it yields CASSPEEGLAFQYF.